A single sample is the source of the 14 T cell receptor beta chains below, sequenced in a study of CD4 T cells in relation to SARS-CoV-2 and coronaviruses. The antigens of these receptors remain unknown. The repertoire was sequenced with immunoSEQ multiplex PCR; TCRdb's copy has only in-frame clones and lacks some. The sample has around 29,000 clones; over 75% are singletons. CD4+ T cells from unexposed donors were obtained before the COVID-19 pandemic (2011-2018). The cells were cultured for approximately ten days before CD4+ T cells were isolated. Specimen: CD4+ T cells from PBMCs, cultured in vitro. The receptors were gathered from a human donor in good health.

The V gene is TRBV2, the J gene TRBJ1-6; D is undetermined. CDR1 and CDR2 (germline): SNHLY, FYNNEI. This CDR3 is 14 amino acids long. V lost 1 base and J 7 bases, leaving 8 bases between the germline ends. CDR3: CASSEGSVNSPLHF. CDR3 nucleotide sequence: TGTGCCAGCAGTGAAGGGTCGGTCAATTCACCCCTCCACTTT.

V usage is TRBV2 and J usage is TRBJ2-1; 9 positions agree with TRBD2. This CDR3 has 19 amino acids. V trimming: 6 bases; J trimming: 2 bases; junction bases outside the gene matches: 17. CDR1 and CDR2 (germline): SNHLY, FYNNEI. The CDR3 spells CASRRKTSGNQVAYNEQFF. The CDR3 DNA reads TGTGCCAGCAGGAGAAAGACTAGCGGTAACCAAGTGGCCTACAATGAGCAGTTCTTC.

The chain carries TRBV19 and TRBJ2-6; 9 bases line up with TRBD1. V lost 10 bases, J lost 1 base, and 11 bases stayed unmatched. The CDR3 loop spans 17 amino acids. From germline, CDR1 is LNHDA and CDR2 SQIVND (reference sequence). The CDR3, as DNA: TGTGCCACCAGCTCCGGGACAGGGATGTCTGGGGCCAACGTCCTGACTTTC. Its protein is CATSSGTGMSGANVLTF. The full variable domain, rest sourced from reference TRBV19 and TRBJ2-6, is DGGITQSPKYLFRKEGQNVTLSCEQNLNHDAMYWYRQDPGQGLRLIYYSQIVNDFQKGDIAEGYSVSREKKESFPLTVTSAQKNPTAFYLCATSSGTGMSGANVLTFGAGSRLTVL.

The genes are TRBV29-1 and TRBJ1-2; D gene ambiguous. CDR1 and CDR2 (germline): SQVTM, ANQGSEA. V gave up 1 base and J gave up 4 bases, with 13 bases separating them. The CDR3 contains 14 residues. The CDR3 bases are TGCAGCGTTGAAGGGGCGGGCCTGGGCTATGGCTACACCTTC. Protein sequence: CSVEGAGLGYGYTF.

This clone was counted between two and nine times. Within the sample, other DNA sequences also encode this same CDR3. The genes are TRBV29-1 and TRBJ2-7; 7 bases match TRBD1. This CDR3 contains 13 residues. CDR1 is SQVTM, CDR2 ANQGSEA, per germline. V dropped 1 base and J dropped 2; count of bases not matched to a gene: 2. The CDR3: CSVEGQGAYEQYF. The DNA for the CDR3 is TGCAGCGTTGAAGGACAGGGCGCCTACGAGCAGTACTTC.

V gene TRBV5-1 combines with J gene TRBJ1-2; tentatively, D is TRBD1 (6 bases). Trimming pared 0 bases from V and 4 bases from J, leaving 10 bases between. The CDR3 sequence is 14 residues long. The germline V gene has CDR1 SGHRS and CDR2 YFSETQ. As DNA, the CDR3 is TGCGCCAGCAGCTTGGGGACAGAGACCTATGGCTACACCTTC. Protein sequence: CASSLGTETYGYTF.

In this sample, this clone turned up a few times. The chain recombines TRBV3-1 (or the pseudogene TRBV3-2) with TRBJ1-1; D uncertain. There are 15 residues in the CDR3. The germline CDR1 and CDR2 sequences are LGHDT and YNNKEL (reference sequence). The V end was cut by 1 base, the J end by 0 bases, with 9 bases between. CDR3 nucleotide sequence: TGTGCCAGCAGCCAAGGCCGGGCGTTGAACACTGAAGCTTTCTTT. This translates into CASSQGRALNTEAFF.

The genes are TRBV4-1 and TRBJ1-3; D possibly corresponds to TRBD1 (5 bases). Germline CDR1 reads MGHRA; CDR2 reads YSYEKL. V lost 3 bases and J lost 2, with 11 bases in between. This CDR3 has 15 residues. CDR3 amino acids: CASSHNGGTGNTIYF. Here the CDR3 DNA reads TGCGCCAGCAGCCACAACGGGGGAACTGGAAACACCATATATTTT.

The chain joins TRBV11-2 to TRBJ1-2, with TRBD1 matching over 11 bases. The CDR3 spans 13 residues. V lost 7 bases and J lost 6; bases outside the gene matches: 4. CDR1 and CDR2 (germline): SGHAT, FQNNGV. Here the CDR3 reads CASTRDRGDGYTF. CDR3 nucleotides: TGTGCCAGCACCCGGGACAGGGGGGATGGCTACACCTTC.

This clone was counted a single time. This sequence joins TRBV5-1 and TRBJ1-1; D call uncertain. The germline V gene has CDR1 SGHRS and CDR2 YFSETQ. This CDR3 is 18 amino acids long. V dropped 0 bases and J dropped 1 base, with 19 bases sitting between them. DNA for the CDR3: TGCGCCAGCAGCTTGGGTCCAGTCCCCCCTAAGGCGAACACTGAAGCTTTCTTT. Protein: CASSLGPVPPKANTEAFF.

This chain connects TRBV3-1 (or the pseudogene TRBV3-2) to TRBJ2-1, with a possible D match to TRBD2 (7 bases). Trimming took off 4 bases at V and 10 bases at J, with 8 bases between the two ends. This CDR3 spans 11 amino acids. Germline V gives CDR1 LGHDT, CDR2 YNNKEL (reference sequence). CDR3 sequence: CASSRGGEQFF. CDR3 bases: TGTGCCAGCAGCCGGGGGGGCGAGCAGTTCTTC.

The rearrangement links TRBV7-9 to TRBJ1-3, with D perhaps TRBD1 (5 bases). V was pared by 8 bases and J by 0 bases, with 8 bases between. The CDR3 runs to 13 residues. Germline V gene sequence: CDR1 SEHNR, CDR2 FQNEAQ (reference sequence). CDR3 loop: CASAGGSGNTIYF. The CDR3 DNA follows: TGTGCCAGCGCTGGGGGCTCTGGAAACACCATATATTTT.

There are a few counts of this clone. V usage is TRBV6-1 and J usage is TRBJ2-6; TRBD1 aligns across 7 bases. Trimming took 2 bases from V and 2 from J; bases not matched to a gene: 0. CDR3 length equals 15 residues. Germline V gene sequence: CDR1 MNHNS, CDR2 SASEGT. The CDR3 protein is CASSEQGAGANVLTF. The CDR3, as DNA: TGTGCCAGCAGTGAACAGGGGGCTGGGGCCAACGTCCTGACTTTC.

This chain uses TRBV11-3 with TRBJ2-3; D call uncertain. The germline V gene has CDR1 SGHNT and CDR2 YENEEA. The CDR3 sequence is 14 residues long. With 4 bases removed from V and 4 bases from J, the gap between germline ends came to 12 bases. CDR3 loop: CASSSPRFPDTQYF. CDR3 in DNA: TGTGCCAGCAGCTCCCCTAGATTCCCAGATACGCAGTATTTT.